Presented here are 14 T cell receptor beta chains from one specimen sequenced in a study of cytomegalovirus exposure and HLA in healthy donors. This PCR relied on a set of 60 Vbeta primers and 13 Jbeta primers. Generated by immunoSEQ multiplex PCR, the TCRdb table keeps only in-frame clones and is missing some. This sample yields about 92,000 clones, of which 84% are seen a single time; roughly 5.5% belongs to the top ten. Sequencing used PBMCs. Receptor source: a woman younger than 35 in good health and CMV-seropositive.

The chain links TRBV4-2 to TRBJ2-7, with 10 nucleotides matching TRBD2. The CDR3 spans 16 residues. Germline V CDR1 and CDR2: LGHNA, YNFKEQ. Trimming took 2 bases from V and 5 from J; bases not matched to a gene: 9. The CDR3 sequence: CASSQWKASGSHEQYF. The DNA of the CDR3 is TGTGCCAGCAGCCAATGGAAGGCTAGCGGGAGCCACGAGCAGTACTTC.

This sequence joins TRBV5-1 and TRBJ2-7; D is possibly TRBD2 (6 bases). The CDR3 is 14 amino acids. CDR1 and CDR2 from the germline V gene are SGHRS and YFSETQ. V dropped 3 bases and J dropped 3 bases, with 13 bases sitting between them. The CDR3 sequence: CASSSDGTHYEQYF. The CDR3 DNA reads TGCGCCAGCAGCTCCGACGGGACTCACTACGAGCAGTACTTC.

The CDR3 nucleotides read TGTGCCTGGAGTGAAGGGACACCTTCTAACTATGGCTACACCTTC. Translating it yields CAWSEGTPSNYGYTF. V and J are TRBV30 and TRBJ1-2, with TRBD1 as a possible D gene (6 bases). The CDR3 has 15 amino acids. V shed 1 base and J shed 0 bases, with 12 bases lying between them. Germline V gene data show CDR1 as GTSNPN and CDR2 as SVGIG (reference sequence).

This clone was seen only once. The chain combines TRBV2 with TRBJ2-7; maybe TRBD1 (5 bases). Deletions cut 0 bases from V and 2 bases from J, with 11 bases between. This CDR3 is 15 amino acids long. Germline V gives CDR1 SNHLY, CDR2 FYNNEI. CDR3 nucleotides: TGTGCCAGCAGTGAAGCGTCCCAGGGCCCCTACGAGCAGTACTTC. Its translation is CASSEASQGPYEQYF.

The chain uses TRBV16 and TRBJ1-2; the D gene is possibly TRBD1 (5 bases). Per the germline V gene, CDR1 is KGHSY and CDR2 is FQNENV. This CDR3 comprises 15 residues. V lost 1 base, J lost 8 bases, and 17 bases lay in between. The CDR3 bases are TGTGCCAGCAGCCAATTCCCCAGGGCCCCCCGCGGCTACACCTTC. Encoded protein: CASSQFPRAPRGYTF.

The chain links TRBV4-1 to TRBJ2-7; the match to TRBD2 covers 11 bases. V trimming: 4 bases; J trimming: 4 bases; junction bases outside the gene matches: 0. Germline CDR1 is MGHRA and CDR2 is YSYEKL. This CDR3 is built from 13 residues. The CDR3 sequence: CASSPSGRYEQYF. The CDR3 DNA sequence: TGCGCCAGCAGCCCTAGCGGGAGGTACGAGCAGTACTTC.

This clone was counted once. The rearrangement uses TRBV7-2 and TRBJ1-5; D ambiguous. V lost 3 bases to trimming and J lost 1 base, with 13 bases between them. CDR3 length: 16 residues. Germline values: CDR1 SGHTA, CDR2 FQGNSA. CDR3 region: CASSLGRRASNQPQHF. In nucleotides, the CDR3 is TGTGCCAGCAGCTTGGGCAGACGAGCCAGCAATCAGCCCCAGCATTTT.

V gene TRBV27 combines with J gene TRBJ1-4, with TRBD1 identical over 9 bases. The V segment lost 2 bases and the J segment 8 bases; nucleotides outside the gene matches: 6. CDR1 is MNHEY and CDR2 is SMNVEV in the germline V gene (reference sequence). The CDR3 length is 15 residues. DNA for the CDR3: TGTGCCAGCAGTTTAGGTGGGACAGGGCCCGAAAAACTGTTTTTT. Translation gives CASSLGGTGPEKLFF.

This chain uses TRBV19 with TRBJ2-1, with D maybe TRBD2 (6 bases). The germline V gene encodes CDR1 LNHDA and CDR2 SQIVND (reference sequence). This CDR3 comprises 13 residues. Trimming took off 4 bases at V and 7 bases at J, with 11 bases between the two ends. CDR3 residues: CASSKGLRNEQFF. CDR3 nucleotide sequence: TGTGCCAGTAGTAAGGGACTCAGGAATGAGCAGTTCTTC.

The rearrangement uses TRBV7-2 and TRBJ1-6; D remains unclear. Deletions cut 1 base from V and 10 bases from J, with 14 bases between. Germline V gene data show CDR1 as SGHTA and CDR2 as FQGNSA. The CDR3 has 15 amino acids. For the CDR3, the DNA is TGTGCCAGCAGCTTAGGAGGAGGGATAGAATCACCCCTCCACTTT. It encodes CASSLGGGIESPLHF.

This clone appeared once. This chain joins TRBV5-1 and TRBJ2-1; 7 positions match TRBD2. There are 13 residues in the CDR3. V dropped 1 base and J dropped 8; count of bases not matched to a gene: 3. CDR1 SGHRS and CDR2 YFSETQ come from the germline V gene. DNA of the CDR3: TGCGCCAGCAGCTTGTCGGGAGGTGATGAGCAGTTCTTC. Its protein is CASSLSGGDEQFF.

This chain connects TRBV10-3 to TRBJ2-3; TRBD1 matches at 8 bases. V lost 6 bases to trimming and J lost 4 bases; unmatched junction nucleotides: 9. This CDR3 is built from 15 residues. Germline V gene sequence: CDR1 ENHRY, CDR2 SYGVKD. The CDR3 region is CAISPTGDGSDTQYF. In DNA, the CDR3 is TGTGCCATCAGCCCGACAGGGGATGGGTCAGATACGCAGTATTTT.

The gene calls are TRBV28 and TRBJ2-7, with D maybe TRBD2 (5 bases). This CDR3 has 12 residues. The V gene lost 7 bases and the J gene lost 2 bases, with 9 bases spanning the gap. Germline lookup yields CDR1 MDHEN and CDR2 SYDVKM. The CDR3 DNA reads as TGTGCCAGCACCGGGGATACCTACGAGCAGTACTTC. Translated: CASTGDTYEQYF.

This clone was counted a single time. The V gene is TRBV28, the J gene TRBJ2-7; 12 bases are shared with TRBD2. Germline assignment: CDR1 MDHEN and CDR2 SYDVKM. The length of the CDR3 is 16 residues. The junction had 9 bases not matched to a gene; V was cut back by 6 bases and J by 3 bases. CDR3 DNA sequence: TGTGCCAGCAGCCGAAGGCAGACTAGCGGGGGCTACGAGCAGTACTTC. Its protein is CASSRRQTSGGYEQYF.